This T cell receptor beta chain was identified during a study of blood T cell repertoires in COVID-19. Background on the study: The origin of the acute and convalescent COVID-19 samples was the United States, Italy and Spain.

Data came from immunoSEQ multiplex PCR; TCRdb stores just in-frame clones and leaves some out. This table holds 250,000 to 350,000 clones, roughly four fifths found once. Trimming removed 5 bases from V and 6 bases from J; junction bases left unmatched: 12. The CDR3 runs 15 residues. Germline assignment: CDR1 SGHTA and CDR2 FQGTGA. This chain connects TRBV7-3 to TRBJ1-2; the match to TRBD1 covers 7 bases. The sample consisted of peripheral blood. This TCR came from a person between 65 and 79 years old with COVID-19, enrolled during active disease. The CDR3 protein is CASSPTGTGFDGYTF. CDR3 DNA: TGTGCCAGCAGCCCGACAGGGACCGGGTTTGATGGCTACACCTTC.